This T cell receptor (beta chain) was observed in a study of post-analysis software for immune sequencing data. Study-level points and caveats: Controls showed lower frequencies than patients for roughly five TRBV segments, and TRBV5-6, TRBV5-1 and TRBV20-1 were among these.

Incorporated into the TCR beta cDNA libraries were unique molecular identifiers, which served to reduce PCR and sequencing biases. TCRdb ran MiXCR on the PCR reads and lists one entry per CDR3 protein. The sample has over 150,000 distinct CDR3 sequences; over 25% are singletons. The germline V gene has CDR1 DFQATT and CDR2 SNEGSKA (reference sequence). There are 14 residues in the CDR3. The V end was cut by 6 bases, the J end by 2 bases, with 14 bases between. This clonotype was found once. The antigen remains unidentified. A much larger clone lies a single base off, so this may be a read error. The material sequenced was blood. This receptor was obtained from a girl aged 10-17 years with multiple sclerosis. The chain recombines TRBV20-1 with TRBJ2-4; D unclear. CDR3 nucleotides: TGCAGTGCCCAAAGGACCGAACCCAAAAACATTCAGTACTTC. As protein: CSAQRTEPKNIQYF.